One T cell receptor (beta chain) is described in this entry. Germline CDR1 SGHRS, CDR2 YFSETQ. The CDR3 spans 16 residues. The V end lost 8 bases, the J end lost 3 bases, and 21 bases lay between the germline ends. Some clones are missing from TCRdb's copy, which holds only in-frame ones; the method was immunoSEQ multiplex PCR. Of roughly 150,000 clones in the sample, 75% to 90% were seen once. The entry originates in a study of blood T cell repertoires in COVID-19. Whole-study context: COVID-19 samples, acute and convalescent, were from the United States, Italy and Spain.

This sequence joins TRBV5-1 and TRBJ1-5; no definite D call. Specimen: PBMCs or T cells enriched from blood (not recorded which). The sequence was obtained from a woman in her sixties or seventies who had recovered from COVID-19. The CDR3 DNA sequence: TGCGCCAGACCGCTCCCCCAGTCACCGCACAATCAGCCCCAGCATTTT. Protein: CARPLPQSPHNQPQHF.